What follows are 20 T cell receptor beta chains derived from one specimen sequenced in a study of T cell repertoires in cytomegalovirus infection. TCRdb passed the reads through MiXCR, listing each CDR3 protein once. The repertoire has fewer than 1,000,000 distinct CDR3 sequences, around 30% of them found once; the top ten carry more than 12%. These receptors have no known antigen. This material consisted of cultured CD8+ T cells from PBMCs, taken from culture after CMV antigen stimulation. The receptors stem from a human donor in good health (CMV status not recorded). Some clones in this sample may be carry-over from other donors' samples.

The sample holds a few counts of this clonotype. The chain recombines TRBV4-1 with TRBJ2-5; TRBD1 or TRBD2 may be the D gene (7 bases each). Trimming removed 4 bases at V and 5 bases at J, with 17 bases between. The length of the CDR3 is 15 residues. Germline CDR1 is MGHRA and CDR2 is YSYEKL. CDR3 in amino acids: CASSLAGGGVETQYF. CDR3 DNA: TGCGCCAGCAGCCTCGCAGGGGGGGGTGTGGAGACCCAGTACTTC.

The chain has TRBV6-5 and TRBJ1-5, with D unresolved. Trimming cost V 5 bases and J 4 bases, with 15 bases left between them. Germline CDR1 reads MNHEY; CDR2 reads SVGAGI. The length of the CDR3 is 15 residues. The DNA of the CDR3 is TGTGCCAGCAGTCCAACCGGGAGCATTAATCAGCCCCAGCATTTT. Translated, it gives CASSPTGSINQPQHF.

The rearrangement joins TRBV6-1 to TRBJ2-7; TRBD1 agrees at 9 bases. The CDR3 extends over 15 amino acids. CDR1 is MNHNS, CDR2 SASEGT, per germline. The V gene end was trimmed by 6 bases and the J gene end by 5 bases; junction bases not matched to a gene: 11. The CDR3 DNA reads TGTGCCAGCAGCCAGGACAGGGGTTTGTTCCACGAGCAGTACGTC. It yields the protein CASSQDRGLFHEQYV.

DNA of the CDR3: TGCAGTGCTAGAGATTGGTTGGGGACGAACACCGGGGAGCTGTTTTTT. Translation: CSARDWLGTNTGELFF. The rearrangement links TRBV20-1 to TRBJ2-2, with D unclear. This CDR3 is 16 amino acids long. Germline CDR1 DFQATT, CDR2 SNEGSKA (reference sequence). With 0 bases removed from V and 0 bases from J, the gap between germline ends came to 11 bases.

In this sample, this clonotype turned up many times. This chain connects TRBV7-6 to TRBJ1-4; D gene ambiguous. The CDR3 is 13 residues long. CDR1 is SGHVS and CDR2 is FNYEAQ in the germline V gene. Trimming took 7 bases from V and 8 from J, leaving 14 bases between them. DNA of the CDR3: TGTGCCAGCACCTGGGTAGTTGGGGAAAAACTGTTTTTT. Translation: CASTWVVGEKLFF.

The chain combines TRBV19 with TRBJ2-1; 8 bases map to TRBD2. This CDR3 spans 16 amino acids. CDR1 and CDR2 from the germline V gene are LNHDA and SQIVND (reference sequence). The V and J ends lost 10 bases and 0 bases, in that order; junction bases with no gene match: 11. The CDR3 loop is CATSRVAGSSYNEQFF. As DNA, the CDR3 is TGTGCCACAAGTAGAGTAGCGGGGAGCTCCTACAATGAGCAGTTCTTC. Filled out from reference TRBV19 and TRBJ2-1, the complete variable domain reads DGGITQSPKYLFRKEGQNVTLSCEQNLNHDAMYWYRQDPGQGLRLIYYSQIVNDFQKGDIAEGYSVSREKKESFPLTVTSAQKNPTAFYLCATSRVAGSSYNEQFFGPGTRLTVL.

V and J are TRBV6-1 and TRBJ1-2; D uncertain. CDR1 and CDR2 (germline): MNHNS, SASEGT. Trimming removed 2 bases at V and 4 bases at J, with 5 bases between. The CDR3 loop spans 12 amino acids. The CDR3 is CASSERAYGYTF. CDR3 coding DNA: TGTGCCAGCAGTGAACGGGCCTATGGCTACACCTTC.

This clonotype was observed a few times. This chain connects TRBV5-5 to TRBJ1-3; D is uncertain. Germline V gene sequence: CDR1 SGHKS, CDR2 YYEKEE (reference sequence). The CDR3 contains 15 residues. The germline V and J ends were trimmed by 0 bases and 2 bases, with 9 bases remaining between them. CDR3 bases: TGTGCCAGCAGCTTGGGGCGGGGAGCTGGAAACACCATATATTTT. Its translation is CASSLGRGAGNTIYF.

The table lists this clonotype with a few counts. The J gene is TRBJ2-1, the V gene TRBV27; the match to TRBD2 covers 11 bases. V trimming: 5 bases; J trimming: 9 bases; junction bases outside the gene matches: 9. The V gene's germline CDR1 is MNHEY and CDR2 SMNVEV (reference sequence). This CDR3 comprises 15 residues. CDR3 sequence (DNA): TGTGCCAGCAGTGTACTAGCGGGGGCCGGGGGTGAGCAGTTCTTC. As protein: CASSVLAGAGGEQFF.

The chain combines TRBV15 with TRBJ2-3; 9 positions match TRBD1. Trimming removed 5 bases from V and 2 bases from J; junction bases left unmatched: 5. CDR1 LNHNV and CDR2 YYDKDF come from the germline V gene (reference sequence). There are 15 residues in the CDR3. The chain's CDR3 is CATSFGTGNTDTQYF. For the CDR3, the DNA is TGTGCCACCAGCTTCGGGACAGGGAACACAGATACGCAGTATTTT. The complete variable domain, with remaining parts taken from reference TRBV15 and TRBJ2-3, reads DAMVIQNPRYQVTQFGKPVTLSCSQTLNHNVMYWYQQKSSQAPKLLFHYYDKDFNNEADTPDNFQSRRPNTSFCFLDIRSPGLGDTAMYLCATSFGTGNTDTQYFGPGTRLTVL.

This clonotype was counted once. J is TRBJ2-7 and V is TRBV7-8, with D uncertain. This CDR3 spans 12 amino acids. Germline loops: CDR1 SGHVS, CDR2 FQNEAQ. The V and J ends lost 5 bases and 6 bases respectively, with 11 bases between them. The CDR3 DNA reads TGTGCCAGCAGCCTTGGTTGGTGCGAGCAGTACTTC. Translation: CASSLGWCEQYF.

This clonotype showed up many times. The V and J genes are TRBV7-9 and TRBJ2-1, with 10 bases identical to TRBD2. This CDR3 region has 14 residues. Trimming cost V 3 bases and J 8 bases; bases outside gene matches: 4. The germline CDR1 and CDR2 sequences are SEHNR and FQNEAQ (reference sequence). The CDR3 loop reads CASSLSGGDHEQFF. Here the CDR3 DNA reads TGTGCCAGCAGCTTGAGCGGGGGGGACCATGAGCAGTTCTTC.

This clonotype was picked up a small number of times. The chain is built from TRBV15 and TRBJ2-1; the match to TRBD1 covers 7 bases. Trimming at V came to 0 bases and at J to 0 bases, leaving 2 bases not matched to a gene. Per germline, CDR1 LNHNV and CDR2 YYDKDF (reference sequence). The CDR3 spans 16 residues. CDR3 protein: CATSREHRGSYNEQFF. The CDR3 coding sequence is TGTGCCACCAGCAGAGAACACAGGGGCTCCTACAATGAGCAGTTCTTC.

The rearrangement uses TRBV7-9 and TRBJ2-4; D is perhaps TRBD1 (5 bases). V lost 5 bases to trimming and J lost 5 bases, with 13 bases between them. Germline CDR1 is SEHNR and CDR2 is FQNEAQ (reference sequence). The CDR3 contains 14 residues. In nucleotides, the CDR3 is TGTGCCAGCAGCCCCGTTGGCAGGGAAAACATTCAGTACTTC. It encodes CASSPVGRENIQYF.

The chain combines TRBV6-6 with TRBJ2-7; perhaps TRBD2 as D (5 bases). This CDR3 is built from 14 residues. Per germline, CDR1 MNHNY and CDR2 SVGAGI (reference sequence). V gave up 0 bases and J gave up 6 bases, with 12 bases separating them. CDR3 in amino acids: CASSYSEELSEQYV. The CDR3 DNA follows: TGTGCCAGCAGTTACTCGGAGGAGCTCAGCGAGCAGTACGTC.

This clonotype was recorded a few times. The chain couples TRBV4-1 to TRBJ2-7; TRBD2 agrees at 8 bases. The CDR3 consists of 15 residues. CDR1 is MGHRA and CDR2 is YSYEKL in the germline V gene. J gave up 3 bases and V 1 base, and 5 bases lay outside the gene matches. The CDR3 reads CASSQGRGVSYEQYF. CDR3 in DNA: TGCGCCAGCAGCCAAGGGCGGGGGGTTAGCTACGAGCAGTACTTC.

The chain combines TRBV7-9 with TRBJ2-5, with D tentatively TRBD2 (5 bases). Germline lookup yields CDR1 SEHNR and CDR2 FQNEAQ (reference sequence). The CDR3 extends over 14 amino acids. Trimming stripped 1 base from V and 0 bases from J, with 6 bases between. The CDR3 coding sequence is TGTGCCAGCAGCTTAGTAGCGAACCAAGAGACCCAGTACTTC. It is translated as CASSLVANQETQYF.

V gene TRBV19 combines with J gene TRBJ2-7; 14 nucleotides match TRBD2. The V gene's germline CDR1 is LNHDA and CDR2 SQIVND (reference sequence). The V gene end was trimmed by 9 bases and the J gene end by 4 bases; junction bases not matched to a gene: 8. This CDR3 spans 15 amino acids. CDR3 residues: CASSGTSGGLYEQYF. The CDR3 nucleotides are TGTGCCAGCTCCGGGACTAGCGGGGGATTATACGAGCAGTACTTC. The variable domain in full, with the rest retrieved from reference TRBV19 and TRBJ2-7, is DGGITQSPKYLFRKEGQNVTLSCEQNLNHDAMYWYRQDPGQGLRLIYYSQIVNDFQKGDIAEGYSVSREKKESFPLTVTSAQKNPTAFYLCASSGTSGGLYEQYFGPGTRLTVT.

This clonotype was detected many times. J is TRBJ1-5 and V is TRBV6-1; 9 bases are a match to TRBD1. V gave up 6 bases and J gave up 4 bases; unmatched junction bases: 10. From germline, CDR1 is MNHNS and CDR2 SASEGT. This CDR3 is built from 16 residues. CDR3: CASSHRGQGKNQPQHF. CDR3 DNA: TGTGCCAGCAGCCATAGGGGACAGGGAAAGAATCAGCCCCAGCATTTT.

The sample holds many counts of this clonotype. The chain recombines TRBV27 with TRBJ1-1; D is perhaps TRBD1 (6 bases). This CDR3 has 13 amino acids. The V end lost 5 bases, the J end lost 3 bases, and 10 bases lay between the germline ends. Germline CDR1 MNHEY, CDR2 SMNVEV (reference sequence). CDR3: CASSPGQHTEAFF. The DNA of the CDR3 is TGTGCCAGCAGTCCGGGACAACACACTGAAGCTTTCTTT.